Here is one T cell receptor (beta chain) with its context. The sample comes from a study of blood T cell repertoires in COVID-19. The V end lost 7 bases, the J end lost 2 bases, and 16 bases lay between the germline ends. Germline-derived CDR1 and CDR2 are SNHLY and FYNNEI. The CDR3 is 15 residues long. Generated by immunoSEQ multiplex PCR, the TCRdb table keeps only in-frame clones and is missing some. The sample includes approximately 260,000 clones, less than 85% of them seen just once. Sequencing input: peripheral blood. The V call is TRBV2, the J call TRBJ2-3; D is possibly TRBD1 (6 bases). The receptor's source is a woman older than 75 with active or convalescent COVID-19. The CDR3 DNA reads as TGTGCCAGCAATCTCTTGGCAGGGGTCACAGATACGCAGTATTTT. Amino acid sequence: CASNLLAGVTDTQYF.